This T cell receptor beta chain was sequenced during a study of T cell responses to AZD1222 COVID-19 vaccine. Study-wide results and caveats: Only 5 or 6 AZD1222 recipients were seropositive at baseline.

Generated by immunoSEQ multiplex PCR, the TCRdb table keeps only in-frame clones and is missing some. The table lists 150,000 to 160,000 clones, 88% of them singletons. This clone was observed once. Antigen: not known. Germline CDR1 reads LNHDA; CDR2 reads SQIVND (reference sequence). The CDR3 is made up of 14 amino acids. V was pared by 6 bases and J by 10 bases, with 6 bases of the junction left unmatched. The receptor was isolated from an adult who had recovered from COVID-19. Sequenced here: peripheral blood, sampled after recovery from COVID-19. The J gene is TRBJ1-6, the V gene TRBV19; 10 bases map to TRBD1. The CDR3: CASSSGTGVSPLHF. For the CDR3, the DNA is TGTGCCAGTAGCTCCGGGACAGGGGTATCACCCCTCCACTTT.